The next 3 T cell receptor beta chains were all read from a single sample in a study of T cell responses to AZD1222 COVID-19 vaccine. The data were produced by immunoSEQ multiplex PCR, yet TCRdb's version contains in-frame clones alone and is incomplete. The data show around 120,000 clones, with just under 95% seen just once and approximately 3.1% held by the top ten. The sequences come from peripheral blood, collected on day 0 of AZD1222 vaccination. The receptors were gathered from an adult in good health.

The V and J genes are TRBV6-5 and TRBJ1-1, with 9 nucleotides matching TRBD1. Trimming removed 2 bases from V and 0 bases from J; junction bases left unmatched: 4. This CDR3 region has 16 residues. The germline gives CDR1 MNHEY, CDR2 SVGAGI. The CDR3 sequence is CASSYGTGNLNTEAFF. In nucleotides, the CDR3 is TGTGCCAGCAGTTACGGGACAGGGAACCTGAACACTGAAGCTTTCTTT.

V is TRBV28 and J is TRBJ2-5, with D unclear. Per germline, CDR1 MDHEN and CDR2 SYDVKM. V lost 6 bases to trimming and J lost 5 bases, with 10 bases between them. The CDR3 contains 12 residues. DNA for the CDR3: TGTGCCAGCAGAAATGCGAGGGAGACCCAGTACTTC. Its translation: CASRNARETQYF.

The chain combines TRBV3-1 (or the pseudogene TRBV3-2) with TRBJ1-2, with 7 bases matching TRBD1. Germline-derived CDR1 and CDR2 are LGHDT and YNNKEL (reference sequence). The CDR3 loop spans 16 amino acids. V was clipped by 6 bases and J by 5 bases; unmatched bases: 15. The CDR3 DNA sequence: TGTGCCAGCAGTCGACGCAACAGGGGCGTAGGGTATGGCTACACCTTC. Its translation is CASSRRNRGVGYGYTF.